These T cell receptor beta chains were read from a single sample in a study of STAT5B mutations in CD4+ large granular lymphocyte leukemia. The assay was immunoSEQ multiplex PCR, and TCRdb's table has in-frame clones only and misses some. This table has just over 40,000 clones, about 88% appearing once. Sequencing was carried out using CD4+ T cells from blood buffy coats. The receptor set was obtained from a human donor in good health. The CDR3 runs from the conserved cysteine through the conserved F or W. A D gene is named only where the DNA matches it firmly. Clone sizes are given selectively: once, few, many, or a class where the clone is expanded.

J gene: TRBJ2-7; D gene: -; clone size: few; CDR3 length: 15; V gene: TRBV10-1; CDR3 protein: CASSEIQGVEVEQYF; CDR3 DNA: TGCGCCAGCAGTGAAATACAAGGGGTAGAGGTCGAGCAGTACTTC
J gene: TRBJ2-1; D gene: -; clone size: -; CDR3 length: 15; V gene: TRBV4-3; CDR3 protein: CASSPLADRYNEQFF; CDR3 DNA: TGCGCCAGCAGCCCTCTAGCGGACAGATACAATGAGCAGTTCTTC
J gene: TRBJ2-1; D gene: -; clone size: -; CDR3 length: 11; V gene: TRBV29-1; CDR3 protein: CSGRAYNEQFF; CDR3 DNA: TGCAGCGGTCGGGCCTACAATGAGCAGTTCTTC
J gene: TRBJ2-7; D gene: -; clone size: -; CDR3 length: 15; V gene: TRBV5-4; CDR3 protein: CASSLDRVSSYEQYF; CDR3 DNA: TGTGCCAGCAGCTTGGACAGGGTAAGCTCCTACGAGCAGTACTTC
J gene: TRBJ1-2; D gene: TRBD1; clone size: few; CDR3 length: 13; V gene: TRBV30; CDR3 protein: CAWSILRGHGYTF; CDR3 DNA: TGTGCCTGGAGTATTCTCAGGGGGCATGGCTACACCTTC
J gene: TRBJ1-2; D gene: -; clone size: -; CDR3 length: 12; V gene: TRBV6-1; CDR3 protein: CASSEARDGYTF; CDR3 DNA: TGTGCCAGCAGTGAAGCTAGGGACGGCTACACCTTC
J gene: TRBJ1-2; D gene: TRBD1; clone size: few; CDR3 length: 16; V gene: TRBV7-3; CDR3 protein: CASRPAGDRHTYGYTF; CDR3 DNA: TGTGCCAGCAGGCCGGCCGGGGACAGACACACCTATGGCTACACCTTC
J gene: TRBJ2-1; D gene: -; clone size: -; CDR3 length: 15; V gene: TRBV30; CDR3 protein: CATIGVRGDYNEQFF; CDR3 DNA: TGTGCCACGATCGGGGTCAGGGGAGATTACAATGAGCAGTTCTTC
J gene: TRBJ2-7; D gene: -; clone size: -; CDR3 length: 14; V gene: TRBV6-1; CDR3 protein: CASSEGGSVDEQYF; CDR3 DNA: TGTGCCAGCAGTGAAGGGGGCTCAGTCGACGAGCAGTACTTC
J gene: TRBJ2-7; D gene: TRBD2; clone size: -; CDR3 length: 15; V gene: TRBV9; CDR3 protein: CASSVDPAGPYEQYF; CDR3 DNA: TGTGCCAGCAGCGTAGATCCAGCGGGACCCTACGAGCAGTACTTC
J gene: TRBJ2-2; D gene: TRBD2; clone size: -; CDR3 length: 16; V gene: TRBV7-2; CDR3 protein: CASSAMGGGNTGELFF; CDR3 DNA: TGTGCCAGCAGCGCCATGGGCGGGGGGAACACCGGGGAGCTGTTTTTT
J gene: TRBJ2-3; D gene: -; clone size: -; CDR3 length: 14; V gene: TRBV5-4; CDR3 protein: CASSLGRGTDTQYF; CDR3 DNA: TGTGCCAGCAGCTTGGGACGGGGCACAGATACGCAGTATTTT
J gene: TRBJ2-5; D gene: -; clone size: -; CDR3 length: 9; V gene: TRBV2; CDR3 protein: CASSETQYF; CDR3 DNA: TGTGCCAGCTCGGAGACCCAGTACTTC
J gene: TRBJ1-6; D gene: -; clone size: -; CDR3 length: 13; V gene: TRBV6-1; CDR3 protein: CASIGTVRSPLHF; CDR3 DNA: TGTGCCAGCATCGGGACCGTCCGTTCACCCCTCCACTTT
J gene: TRBJ2-7; D gene: -; clone size: -; CDR3 length: 14; V gene: TRBV28; CDR3 protein: CASSLGQGSAEQYF; CDR3 DNA: TGTGCCAGCAGTTTAGGGCAGGGCTCGGCCGAGCAGTACTTC
J gene: TRBJ2-3; D gene: -; clone size: -; CDR3 length: 16; V gene: TRBV11-2; CDR3 protein: CASSLDLQGTPDTQYF; CDR3 DNA: TGTGCCAGCAGCTTAGATCTGCAGGGGACCCCAGATACGCAGTATTTT
J gene: TRBJ1-6; D gene: -; clone size: -; CDR3 length: 18; V gene: TRBV11-2; CDR3 protein: CASSRTGIVADVNSPLHF; CDR3 DNA: TGTGCCAGCAGCCGAACAGGGATCGTCGCCGATGTGAATTCACCCCTCCACTTT
J gene: TRBJ2-5; D gene: -; clone size: once; CDR3 length: 13; V gene: TRBV7-8; CDR3 protein: CASIPTNQETQYF; CDR3 DNA: TGTGCCAGCATCCCGACAAACCAAGAGACCCAGTACTTC
J gene: TRBJ1-1; D gene: TRBD1; clone size: -; CDR3 length: 15; V gene: TRBV30; CDR3 protein: CAWSVRDRGWTEAFF; CDR3 DNA: TGTGCCTGGAGTGTAAGGGACAGGGGATGGACTGAAGCTTTCTTT
J gene: TRBJ1-4; D gene: -; clone size: -; CDR3 length: 14; V gene: TRBV6-5; CDR3 protein: CASSPEGGAEKLFF; CDR3 DNA: TGTGCCAGCAGCCCTGAGGGGGGGGCGGAAAAACTGTTTTTT
J gene: TRBJ1-3; D gene: TRBD1; clone size: -; CDR3 length: 13; V gene: TRBV25-1; CDR3 protein: CASTATGGRTIYF; CDR3 DNA: TGTGCCAGCACAGCGACAGGGGGACGGACCATATATTTT
J gene: TRBJ2-3; D gene: -; clone size: -; CDR3 length: 14; V gene: TRBV2; CDR3 protein: CASSGQGGTDTQYF; CDR3 DNA: TGTGCCAGCAGTGGGCAGGGGGGAACAGATACGCAGTATTTT
J gene: TRBJ1-5; D gene: TRBD1; clone size: few; CDR3 length: 15; V gene: TRBV7-9; CDR3 protein: CASSLTGNSNQPQHF; CDR3 DNA: TGTGCCAGCAGCTTGACAGGGAATAGCAATCAGCCCCAGCATTTT
J gene: TRBJ2-5; D gene: -; clone size: -; CDR3 length: 14; V gene: TRBV18; CDR3 protein: CASSPASGQETQYF; CDR3 DNA: TGTGCCAGCTCACCGGCCTCAGGACAAGAGACCCAGTACTTC
J gene: TRBJ1-2; D gene: -; clone size: -; CDR3 length: 12; V gene: TRBV7-9; CDR3 protein: CASSQASYGYTF; CDR3 DNA: TGTGCCAGCAGCCAGGCCAGCTATGGCTACACCTTC
J gene: TRBJ2-1; D gene: TRBD2; clone size: -; CDR3 length: 19; V gene: TRBV7-8; CDR3 protein: CASSLGLAGGPGSYNEQFF; CDR3 DNA: TGTGCCAGCAGCTTAGGGTTAGCGGGGGGGCCAGGGTCCTACAATGAGCAGTTCTTC
J gene: TRBJ2-1; D gene: -; clone size: -; CDR3 length: 15; V gene: TRBV27; CDR3 protein: CASISSGYSYNEQFF; CDR3 DNA: TGTGCCAGTATATCCAGCGGTTACTCCTACAATGAGCAGTTCTTC